The clone carrying this TCR beta chain has more than one count but fewer than ten. The data stem from a study of human T cells and chemical hapten exposure. For the library, individual cDNA molecules each received unique molecular identifiers. TCRdb re-called the RACE reads with MiXCR, one entry per CDR3 protein. Of around 260,000 distinct CDR3 sequences in the sample, 7.5% to 9% are singletons; the top ten hold roughly 2.5%. Time point meaning: pre-sensitization, week 0. This sample's treatment: therapeutic diphenylcyclopropenone sensitization with weekly scalp DPC. The authors' total RNA extraction used unfractionated whole blood. Germline assignment: CDR1 SGHNT and CDR2 YYREEE (reference sequence). This CDR3 comprises 14 residues. The ends lost 5 bases at V and 3 bases at J; junction bases unmatched: 4.

Sequencing used whole blood, obtained in connection with sensitization to the hapten diphenylcyclopropenone (DPC). The receptor was derived from a woman in her 40s with alopecia areata. Some clones in this sample may be carry-over from other donors' samples. The genes are TRBV5-4 and TRBJ1-4, with 7 bases that match TRBD1. The CDR3 sequence is CASSVTGPNEKLFF. The CDR3 DNA is TGTGCCAGCAGTGTGACAGGGCCTAATGAAAAACTGTTTTTT.